This T cell receptor (beta chain) originates from a study of T cells in localized non-small cell lung cancer. Clones were read by immunoSEQ multiplex PCR, and TCRdb kept only the in-frame ones, dropping some. The sample comprises 90,000 to 100,000 clones, approximately 91% of which are singletons, and over 4% rests with the top ten. Germline lookup yields CDR1 MRHNA and CDR2 SNTAGT. Germline trimming cut 0 bases from V and 3 bases from J; bases unmatched to any gene: 1. The CDR3 is 16 amino acids. This clone was found a few times. This receptor was taken from a woman aged 40 to 75 with stage II squamous cell lung carcinoma. The chain combines TRBV6-4 with TRBJ2-3; 12 positions match TRBD2. The specimen comprised PBMCs, sampled before any cancer treatment. The CDR3 bases are TGTGCCAGCAGTGACTCGACTAGCGGGAGTACAGATACGCAGTATTTT. Its translation is CASSDSTSGSTDTQYF.